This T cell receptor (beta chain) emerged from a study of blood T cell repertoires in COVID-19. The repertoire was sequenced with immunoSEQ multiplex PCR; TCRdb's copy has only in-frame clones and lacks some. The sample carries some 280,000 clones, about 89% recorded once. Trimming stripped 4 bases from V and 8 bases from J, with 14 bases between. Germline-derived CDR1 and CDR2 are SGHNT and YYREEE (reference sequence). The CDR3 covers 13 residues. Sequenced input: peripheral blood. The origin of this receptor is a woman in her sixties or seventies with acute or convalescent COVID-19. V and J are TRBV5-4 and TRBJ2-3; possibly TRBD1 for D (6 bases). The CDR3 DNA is TGTGCCAGCAGCCTTACAGGGATAGGTACGCAGTATTTT. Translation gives CASSLTGIGTQYF.